This TCR beta chain is from a study of response to subunit inactivated influenza vaccine. From the RT-PCR reads, TCRdb called clonotypes with MiXCR, one entry per CDR3 protein. The data contain about 540,000 distinct CDR3 sequences, approximately 24% of them seen just once; the ten biggest clones take up around 2.8%. The data were also submitted as part of a second study, on T cells expressing NK-cell markers. This second study says: Libraries used 5'RACE template switching adding universal primer site and UMIs. Sequencing of TCR beta repertoires drew on sorted CD3+CD56+NKG2C+, CD3+CD56+NKG2C- and CD3+CD56-NKG2C+ T cells. Seven sequenced donors out of eight were HCMV-seropositive, one seronegative. Expanded clones of NKG2C+ T cells had an unclear HCMV specificity.

The sequence came from a man aged 45-65 years who received an inactivated influenza vaccine. The material sequenced was CD4+ T cells sorted from PBMCs, taken 11 to 12 days after vaccination.

The CDR3 DNA reads as TGTGCCAGCAAGGGACTAGCGGGAGTAGAGACCCAGTACTTC. Translating gives CASKGLAGVETQYF. This chain joins TRBV28 and TRBJ2-5; TRBD2 agrees at 14 bases. V shed 7 bases and J 4 bases; nucleotides not matched to a gene: 2. CDR3 length: 14 residues. CDR1 and CDR2 (germline): MDHEN, SYDVKM.